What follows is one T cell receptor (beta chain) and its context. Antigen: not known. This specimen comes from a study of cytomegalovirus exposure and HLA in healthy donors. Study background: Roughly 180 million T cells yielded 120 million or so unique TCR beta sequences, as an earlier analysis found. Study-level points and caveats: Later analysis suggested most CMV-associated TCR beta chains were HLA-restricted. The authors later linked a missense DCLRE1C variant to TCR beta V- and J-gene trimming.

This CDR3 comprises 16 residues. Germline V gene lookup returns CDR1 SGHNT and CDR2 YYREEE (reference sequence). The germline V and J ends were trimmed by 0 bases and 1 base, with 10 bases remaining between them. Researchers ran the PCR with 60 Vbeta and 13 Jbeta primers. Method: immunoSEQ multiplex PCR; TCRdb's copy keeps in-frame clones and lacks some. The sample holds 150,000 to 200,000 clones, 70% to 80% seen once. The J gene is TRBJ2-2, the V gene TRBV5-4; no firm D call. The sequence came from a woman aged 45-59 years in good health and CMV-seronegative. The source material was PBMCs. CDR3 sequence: CASSLVFRENTGELFF. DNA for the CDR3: TGTGCCAGCAGCTTGGTATTTAGAGAGAACACCGGGGAGCTGTTTTTT.